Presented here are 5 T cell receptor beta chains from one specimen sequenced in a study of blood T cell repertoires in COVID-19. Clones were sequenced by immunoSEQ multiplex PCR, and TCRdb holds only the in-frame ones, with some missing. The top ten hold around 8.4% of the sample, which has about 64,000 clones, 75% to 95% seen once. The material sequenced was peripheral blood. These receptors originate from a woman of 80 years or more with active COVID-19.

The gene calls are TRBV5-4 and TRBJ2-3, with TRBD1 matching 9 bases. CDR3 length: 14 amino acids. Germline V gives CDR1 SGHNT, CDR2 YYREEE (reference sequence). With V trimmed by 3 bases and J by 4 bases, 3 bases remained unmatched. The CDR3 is CASSWDREADTQYF. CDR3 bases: TGTGCCAGCAGCTGGGACAGGGAAGCAGATACGCAGTATTTT.

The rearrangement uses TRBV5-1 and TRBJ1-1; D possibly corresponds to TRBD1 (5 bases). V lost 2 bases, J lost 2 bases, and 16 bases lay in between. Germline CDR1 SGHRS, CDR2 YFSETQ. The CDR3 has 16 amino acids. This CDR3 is CASSLGTGGVNTEAFF. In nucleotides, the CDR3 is TGCGCCAGCAGCTTAGGAACCGGGGGGGTCAACACTGAAGCTTTCTTT.

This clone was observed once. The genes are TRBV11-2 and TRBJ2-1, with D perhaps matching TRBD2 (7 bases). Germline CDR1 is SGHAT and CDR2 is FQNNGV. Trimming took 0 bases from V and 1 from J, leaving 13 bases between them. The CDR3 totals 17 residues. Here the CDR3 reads CASSLEGGALSYNEQFF. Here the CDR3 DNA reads TGTGCCAGCAGCTTAGAAGGGGGGGCCCTTTCCTACAATGAGCAGTTCTTC.

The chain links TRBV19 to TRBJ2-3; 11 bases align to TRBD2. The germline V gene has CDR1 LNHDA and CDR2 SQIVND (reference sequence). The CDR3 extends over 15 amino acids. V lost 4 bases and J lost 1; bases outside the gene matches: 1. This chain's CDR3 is CASSTSGRRTDTQYF. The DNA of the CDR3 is TGTGCCAGTAGTACTAGCGGGAGGCGCACAGATACGCAGTATTTT. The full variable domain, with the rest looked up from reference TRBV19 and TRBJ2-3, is DGGITQSPKYLFRKEGQNVTLSCEQNLNHDAMYWYRQDPGQGLRLIYYSQIVNDFQKGDIAEGYSVSREKKESFPLTVTSAQKNPTAFYLCASSTSGRRTDTQYFGPGTRLTVL.

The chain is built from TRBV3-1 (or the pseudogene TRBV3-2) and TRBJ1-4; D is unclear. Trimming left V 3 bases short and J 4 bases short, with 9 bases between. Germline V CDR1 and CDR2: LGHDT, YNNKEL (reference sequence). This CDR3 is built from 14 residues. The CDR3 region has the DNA TGTGCCAGCAGCCATCTCGCGGGTAATGAAAAACTGTTTTTT. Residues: CASSHLAGNEKLFF.